This record looks at one TCR beta chain sequence and its context. Its recognized antigen is unknown. The record has no base qualities; no much larger clone is one base away. V is cut by 0 bases and J by 1 base, and the space between the germline ends is 7 bases. In the germline V gene, CDR1 corresponds to SGHVS and CDR2 to FNYEAQ. The CDR3 contains 15 residues, cysteine and phenylalanine counted. The kept DNA is CDR3 alone, 45 bases in frame from the first base. The data are from a study of T cell responses to AZD1222 COVID-19 vaccine (dated by TCRdb to the early 2020s). Background on the whole study: TCR sequencing was performed for roughly 250 trial participants, of whom roughly 200 were given two doses of AZD1222 and around 25 were given two doses of MenACWY control vaccine. Trial participants were enrolled into age subgroups of 18-55, 56-69 and 70-plus years, which contained roughly 140, 27 and 60 TCR-sequenced participants, respectively.

Sample time point, as interpreted from the label and publication: baseline before first vaccination. Reading the label with the study, this specimen's treatment or condition is: meningococcal conjugate vaccine given as trial control. Vaccinee samples came from UK trials COV001 and COV002, including a single-blind randomized controlled phase 2/3 trial of AZD1222 (ChAdOx1 nCoV-19) in healthy adults. Trial participant PBMC samples were collected at day 0 and day 28 after the second dose for TCRbeta chain sequencing. The study at large found these results: Conclusions about previously exposed vaccinees are limited because only a handful of AZD1222 recipients were SARS-CoV-2 seropositive at baseline. The vaccine-associated CD4 TCRs covered the entire spike protein, and the dominant responses fell in regions 160-218 and 743-854. Epitopes outside the regions mutated in the B.1.351 and B.1.1.7 variants were reportedly recognized by nearly half of the unique spike-specific TCRs. Because no samples from the day 14 peak response were available, repertoires could be characterized only after the peak T cell response. After two AZD1222 doses, both the breadth and the depth of spike-specific TCRs were significantly higher than at day 0 and than in MenACWY recipients. In the small 56-69-year group, the increase in depth fell short of significance, most likely because of low power. Participants were mostly white British and included more females than males, and it was suggested by the authors that clonal diversity may have been underestimated.

The CDR3 regions of human TCRbeta chains were analyzed by immunosequencing. The original methods were these. Repertoire TCRs were checked for matches against a reference library of SARS-CoV-2-specific TCRs that had been generated using the MIRA antigen-specificity platform. Breadth was defined as the fraction of unique TCRs that were SARS-CoV-2-associated, and depth was defined as the fraction of total T cells that were SARS-CoV-2-associated. Using the MIRA data, each spike-specific TCR was assigned both to the spike region to which the TCR was reactive and to a CD4 or CD8 class. Log10-transformed breadth and depth values were compared by one-way ANOVA with Sidak's multiple comparisons tests. Drawn from immuneACCESS, this table holds only the in-frame rearrangements with V and J called that TCRdb kept. Clones are partly lost; checked studies trace under half to an unresolved V gene and leave the rest unexplained. From that table come the V and J calls and clone size; the DNA was used to work out D and trimming. The sample includes about 160,000 clones, with 92% observed a single time. Less than 4.5% of the sample rests with the top ten.

Material: peripheral blood, obtained on day 0 of MenACWY control vaccination. In this chain, TRBV7-6 is recombined with TRBJ1-5; the D gene remains uncertain. The receptor was derived from an adult in good health. The CDR3 sequence is CASSLAPASNQPQHF. Read as DNA, the sequence is TGTGCCAGCAGCTTAGCGCCGGCGAGCAATCAGCCCCAGCATTTT.